This T cell receptor beta chain was documented in a study of OX40 agonist ivuxolimab in advanced cancers. Sequencing was performed with immunoSEQ multiplex PCR; in TCRdb, only in-frame clones are kept and a portion is missing. The data contain some 110,000 clones, 85% to 95% of them singletons. The V gene lost 0 bases and the J gene lost 0 bases, with 3 bases spanning the gap. The germline V gene has CDR1 MNHEY and CDR2 SVGAGI. This CDR3 spans 14 amino acids. The receptor comes from an adult with an advanced solid tumor such as melanoma, head and neck, liver or kidney cancer. Sequences were derived from CD4+ or CD8+ T cells sorted from blood, sampled in a trial of the OX40 agonist ivuxolimab. The chain recombines TRBV6-5 with TRBJ1-5, with no clear D. The DNA for the CDR3 is TGTGCCAGCAGTTACTCTTATAGCAATCAGCCCCAGCATTTT. Its translation is CASSYSYSNQPQHF.